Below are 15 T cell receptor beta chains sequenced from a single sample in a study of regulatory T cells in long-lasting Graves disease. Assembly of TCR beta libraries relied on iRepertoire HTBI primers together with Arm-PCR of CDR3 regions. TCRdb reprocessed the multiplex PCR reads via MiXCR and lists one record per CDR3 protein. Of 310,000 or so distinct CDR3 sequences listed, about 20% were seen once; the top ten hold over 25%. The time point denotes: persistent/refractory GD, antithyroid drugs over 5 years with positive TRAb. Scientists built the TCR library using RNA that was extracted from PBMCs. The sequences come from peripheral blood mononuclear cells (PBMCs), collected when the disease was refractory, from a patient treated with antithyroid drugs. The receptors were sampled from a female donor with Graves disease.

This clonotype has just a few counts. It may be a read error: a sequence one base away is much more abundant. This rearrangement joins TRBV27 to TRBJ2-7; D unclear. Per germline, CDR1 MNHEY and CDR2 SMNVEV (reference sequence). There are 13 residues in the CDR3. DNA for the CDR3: TGTACCAGCGCGCCGGGCCGACACTACGAGCAGTACTTC. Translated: CTSAPGRHYEQYF.

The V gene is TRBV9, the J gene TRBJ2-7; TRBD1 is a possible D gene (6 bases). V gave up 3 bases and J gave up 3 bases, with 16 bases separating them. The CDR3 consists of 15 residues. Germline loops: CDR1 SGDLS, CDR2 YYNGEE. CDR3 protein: CASSEGSRGVYEQYF. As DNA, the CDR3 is TGTGCCAGCAGCGAGGGGTCCAGGGGCGTCTACGAGCAGTACTTC.

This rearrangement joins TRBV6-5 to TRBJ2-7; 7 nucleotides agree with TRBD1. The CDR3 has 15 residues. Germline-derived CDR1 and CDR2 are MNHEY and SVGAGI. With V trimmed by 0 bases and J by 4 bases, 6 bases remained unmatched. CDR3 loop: CASSYSSSTGYEQYF. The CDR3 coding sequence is TGTGCCAGCAGTTACTCTTCCTCGACAGGGTACGAGCAGTACTTC.

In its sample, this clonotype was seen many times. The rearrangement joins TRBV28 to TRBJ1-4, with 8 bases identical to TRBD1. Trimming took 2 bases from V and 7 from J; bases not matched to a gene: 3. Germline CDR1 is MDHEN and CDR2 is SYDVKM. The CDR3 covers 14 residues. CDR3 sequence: CASSLNRGSEKLFF. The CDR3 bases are TGTGCCAGCAGTTTAAACAGGGGGTCTGAAAAACTGTTTTTT.

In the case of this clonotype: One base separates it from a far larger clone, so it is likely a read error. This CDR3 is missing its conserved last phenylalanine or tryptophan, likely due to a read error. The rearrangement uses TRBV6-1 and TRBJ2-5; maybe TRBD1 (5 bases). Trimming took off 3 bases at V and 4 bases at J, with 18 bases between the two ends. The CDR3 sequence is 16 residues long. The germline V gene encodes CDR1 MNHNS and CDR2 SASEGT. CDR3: CASSEIPAGLGETQYL. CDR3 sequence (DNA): TGTGCCAGCAGTGAGATCCCGGCAGGGTTGGGAGAGACCCAGTACCTC.

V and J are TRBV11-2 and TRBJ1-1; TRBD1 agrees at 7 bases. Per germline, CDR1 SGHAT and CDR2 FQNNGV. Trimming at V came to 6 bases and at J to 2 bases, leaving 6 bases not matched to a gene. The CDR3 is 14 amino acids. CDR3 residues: CASRIRDRNTEAFF. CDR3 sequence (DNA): TGTGCCAGCAGGATCCGGGACAGAAACACTGAAGCTTTCTTT. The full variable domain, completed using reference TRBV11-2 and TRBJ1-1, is EAGVAQSPRYKIIEKRQSVAFWCNPISGHATLYWYQQILGQGPKLLIQFQNNGVVDDSQLPKDRFSAERLKGVDSTLKIQPAKLEDSAVYLCASRIRDRNTEAFFGQGTRLTVV.

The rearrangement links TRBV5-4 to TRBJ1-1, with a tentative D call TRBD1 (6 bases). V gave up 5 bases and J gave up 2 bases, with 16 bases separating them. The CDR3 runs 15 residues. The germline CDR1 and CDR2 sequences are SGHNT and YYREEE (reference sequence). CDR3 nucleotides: TGTGCCAGCAGTTTCGGGCAGGGGCTAAACACTGAAGCTTTCTTT. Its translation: CASSFGQGLNTEAFF.

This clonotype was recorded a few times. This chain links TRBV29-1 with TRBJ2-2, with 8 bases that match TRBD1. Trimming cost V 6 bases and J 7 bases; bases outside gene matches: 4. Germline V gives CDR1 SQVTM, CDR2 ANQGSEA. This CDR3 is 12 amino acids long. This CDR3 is CSVADRGGELFF. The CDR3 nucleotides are TGCAGCGTAGCTGACAGGGGCGGGGAGCTGTTTTTT.

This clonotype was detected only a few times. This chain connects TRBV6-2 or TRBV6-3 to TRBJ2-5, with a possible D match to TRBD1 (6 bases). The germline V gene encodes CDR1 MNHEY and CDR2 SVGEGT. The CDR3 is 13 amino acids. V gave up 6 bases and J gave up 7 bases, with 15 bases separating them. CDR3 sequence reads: CASRGHTAGTQYF. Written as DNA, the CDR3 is TGTGCCAGCAGGGGACATACTGCGGGGACCCAGTACTTC.

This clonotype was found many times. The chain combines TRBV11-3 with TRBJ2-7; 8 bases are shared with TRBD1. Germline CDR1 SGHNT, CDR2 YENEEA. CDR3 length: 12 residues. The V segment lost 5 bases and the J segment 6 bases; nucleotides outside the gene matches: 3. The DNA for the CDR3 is TGTGCCAGCAGCCGAGACAGGGGCGAGCAGTACTTC. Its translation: CASSRDRGEQYF.

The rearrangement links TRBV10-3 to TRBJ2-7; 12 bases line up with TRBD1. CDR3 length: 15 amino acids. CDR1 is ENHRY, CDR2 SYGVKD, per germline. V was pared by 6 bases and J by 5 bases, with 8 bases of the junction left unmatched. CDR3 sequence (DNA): TGTGCCATCAGCCAACGGGACAGGGGGCGCGACGAGCAGTACTTC. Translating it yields CAISQRDRGRDEQYF.

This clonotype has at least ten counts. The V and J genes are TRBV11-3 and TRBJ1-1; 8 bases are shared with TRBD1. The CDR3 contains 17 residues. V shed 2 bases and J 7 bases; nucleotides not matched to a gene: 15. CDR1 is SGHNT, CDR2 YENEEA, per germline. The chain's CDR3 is CASSLYPWTGPRGEAFF. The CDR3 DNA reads TGTGCCAGCAGCTTATACCCCTGGACAGGGCCGCGGGGTGAAGCTTTCTTT.

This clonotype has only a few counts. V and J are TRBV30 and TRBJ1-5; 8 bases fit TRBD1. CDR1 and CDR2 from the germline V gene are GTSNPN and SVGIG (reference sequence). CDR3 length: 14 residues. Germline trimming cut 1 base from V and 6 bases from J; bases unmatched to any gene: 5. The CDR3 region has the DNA TGTGCCTGGAGTGAAGGACAGGGCGCTCAGCCCCAGCATTTT. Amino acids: CAWSEGQGAQPQHF.

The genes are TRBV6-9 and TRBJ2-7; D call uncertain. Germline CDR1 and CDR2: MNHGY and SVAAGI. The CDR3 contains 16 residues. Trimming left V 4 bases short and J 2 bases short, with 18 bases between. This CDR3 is CASSSDSYQRTYEQYF. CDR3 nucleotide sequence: TGTGCCAGCAGTTCCGACTCGTACCAGCGAACCTACGAGCAGTACTTC.

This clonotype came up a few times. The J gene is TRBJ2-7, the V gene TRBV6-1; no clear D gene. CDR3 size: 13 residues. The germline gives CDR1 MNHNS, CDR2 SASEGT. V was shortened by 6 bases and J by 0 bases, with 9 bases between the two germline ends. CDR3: CASRASSSYEQYF. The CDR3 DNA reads TGTGCCAGCAGGGCGTCCTCCTCCTACGAGCAGTACTTC.